A single sample gave rise to the 2 T cell receptor beta chains below, sequenced in a study of cytomegalovirus exposure and HLA in healthy donors. This PCR relied on a set of 60 Vbeta primers and 13 Jbeta primers. The method was immunoSEQ multiplex PCR; TCRdb's version includes in-frame clones alone and lacks a portion of them. This sample's table reports around 200,000 clones. The sequenced material came from PBMCs. The receptors originated from a girl aged 2 to 10 in good health and CMV-seropositive.

The rearrangement joins TRBV18 to TRBJ2-7; 9 nucleotides agree with TRBD1. This CDR3 contains 15 residues. V lost 1 base to trimming and J lost 5 bases; unmatched junction nucleotides: 6. Germline CDR1 KGHSH, CDR2 LQKENI. CDR3 coding DNA: TGTGCCAGCTCACCACTTTCCACAGGGGGCCACGAGCAGTACTTC. It specifies CASSPLSTGGHEQYF.

The chain employs TRBV18 and TRBJ1-1, with a tentative D call TRBD1 (5 bases). In germline, CDR1 is KGHSH, CDR2 LQKENI. V gave up 3 bases and J gave up 5 bases, with 10 bases separating them. This CDR3 is 13 amino acids long. CDR3 sequence (DNA): TGTGCCAGCTCACCCCCCAGGGAAACTGAAGCTTTCTTT. This sequence encodes CASSPPRETEAFF.